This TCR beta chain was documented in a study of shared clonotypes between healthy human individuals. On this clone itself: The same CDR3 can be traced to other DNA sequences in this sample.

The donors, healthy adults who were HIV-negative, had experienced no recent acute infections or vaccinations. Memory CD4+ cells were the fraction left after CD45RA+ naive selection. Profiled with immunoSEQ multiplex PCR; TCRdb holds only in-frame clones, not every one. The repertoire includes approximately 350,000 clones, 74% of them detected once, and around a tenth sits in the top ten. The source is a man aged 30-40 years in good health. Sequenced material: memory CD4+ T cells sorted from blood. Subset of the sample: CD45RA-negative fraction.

CDR3 amino acids: CASSPHGGVNEQYF. CDR3 bases: TGTGCCAGCAGTCCCCATGGCGGTGTTAACGAGCAGTACTTC. V usage is TRBV28 and J usage is TRBJ2-7, with D uncertain. Germline V gives CDR1 MDHEN, CDR2 SYDVKM. The length of the CDR3 is 14 residues. V dropped 5 bases and J dropped 5 bases, with 16 bases sitting between them.